One and the same sample provided the 17 T cell receptor beta chains below, sequenced in a study of Graves' ophthalmopathy and Graves' hyperthyroidism. RNA served as the template for amplifying TCR beta CDR3 regions. HTBI-primed first-round RT-PCR preceded second-round multiplex PCR. TCRdb used MiXCR to reprocess the multiplex PCR reads, holding one entry per CDR3 protein. Of 500,000 to 800,000 distinct CDR3 sequences listed, over 40% are singletons. Sequencing used peripheral blood. These receptors were collected from an adult man with Graves' ophthalmopathy.

On this clonotype itself: Without the conserved terminal phenylalanine or tryptophan, this CDR3 likely stems from a read error. The DNA is omitted, as the CDR3 cannot be located on it reliably, and the CDR3 follows TCRdb's listing. The chain recombines TRBV29-1 with TRBJ2-2; the table names TRBD1, a call not compared with the DNA. Per the germline V gene, CDR1 is SQVTM and CDR2 is ANQGSEA. The CDR3 has 13 amino acids, counting both end residues. CDR3 residues: CSVGGGGHRGAVV.

This clonotype was observed many times. V gene TRBV7-9 combines with J gene TRBJ2-7; 7 bases line up with TRBD1. The trim removed 8 bases at V and 6 bases at J, leaving 10 bases unmatched. Germline V lookup: CDR1 SEHNR, CDR2 FQNEAQ (reference sequence). The CDR3 has 13 residues. CDR3: CASGRDSLGEQYF. Written as DNA, the CDR3 is TGTGCCAGCGGACGGGACAGCCTTGGCGAGCAGTACTTC.

The genes are TRBV2 and TRBJ2-7, with 10 bases that match TRBD1. The CDR3 totals 16 residues. Trimming at V came to 6 bases and at J to 4 bases, leaving 12 bases not matched to a gene. CDR1 SNHLY and CDR2 FYNNEI come from the germline V gene. The CDR3, as DNA: TGTGCCAGCAGCTCCCGTCCGGGACAGGGGTCTTACGAGCAGTACTTC. Translating gives CASSSRPGQGSYEQYF. The variable domain in full, with the rest retrieved from reference TRBV2 and TRBJ2-7, is EPEVTQTPSHQVTQMGQEVILRCVPISNHLYFYWYRQILGQKVEFLVSFYNNEISEKSEIFDDQFSVERPDGSNFTLKIRSTKLEDSAMYFCASSSRPGQGSYEQYFGPGTRLTVT.

This clonotype was seen repeatedly, ten times or more. The rearrangement joins TRBV7-2 to TRBJ2-5; the match to TRBD2 covers 7 bases. The CDR3 contains 16 residues. CDR1 SGHTA and CDR2 FQGNSA come from the germline V gene. V lost 2 bases to trimming and J lost 2 bases; unmatched junction nucleotides: 8. The CDR3: CASSLYWWGGQETQYF. Here the CDR3 DNA reads TGTGCCAGCAGCTTATATTGGTGGGGGGGTCAAGAGACCCAGTACTTC.

This clonotype appeared a few times. The rearrangement links TRBV20-1 to TRBJ2-5, with D perhaps TRBD2 (6 bases). V dropped 2 bases and J dropped 5 bases, with 21 bases sitting between them. The CDR3 contains 16 residues. Germline assignment: CDR1 DFQATT and CDR2 SNEGSKA (reference sequence). In nucleotides, the CDR3 is TGCAGTGCTAGATCTTCGCAGTCGGGGGAGAGGGAGACCCAGTACTTC. Translating gives CSARSSQSGERETQYF.

This chain links TRBV11-2 with TRBJ2-2, with a weak D call TRBD1 (6 bases). Germline V gives CDR1 SGHAT, CDR2 FQNNGV. There are 15 residues in the CDR3. V was cut by 6 bases and J by 5 bases, with 16 bases left in between. CDR3 sequence: CASSVWDTLTGELFF. The CDR3, as DNA: TGTGCCAGCAGTGTCTGGGACACCCTAACCGGGGAGCTGTTTTTT.

This clonotype was seen more than once but under ten times. The rearrangement joins TRBV6-5 to TRBJ2-5; TRBD1 matches at 9 bases. The CDR3 sequence is 15 residues long. Trimming at V came to 5 bases and at J to 5 bases, leaving 9 bases not matched to a gene. Germline V CDR1 and CDR2: MNHEY, SVGAGI. The CDR3 region is CASSPGTGHGETQYF. CDR3 bases: TGTGCCAGCAGTCCCGGGACAGGGCACGGCGAGACCCAGTACTTC.

The chain links TRBV19 to TRBJ2-2; no definite D call. Germline V CDR1 and CDR2: LNHDA, SQIVND (reference sequence). This CDR3 has 12 amino acids. V lost 0 bases and J lost 6, with 2 bases in between. The CDR3 spells CASSIDSGELFF. The CDR3, as DNA: TGTGCCAGTAGTATAGACTCCGGGGAGCTGTTTTTT.

Notes on this clonotype: The conserved final phenylalanine or tryptophan is absent from the CDR3, which likely points to a read error. No DNA is shown, since the ends of the CDR3 on it are uncertain; the CDR3 is the one TCRdb lists. The chain couples TRBV7-2 to TRBJ1-4; the D call of TRBD1 is as the table states it, not checked on the DNA. Ends included, the CDR3 has 11 residues. The germline gives CDR1 SGHTA, CDR2 FQGNSA. CDR3: CASSTLGQGNY.

The genes are TRBV24-1 and TRBJ2-7, with 8 bases aligning to TRBD1. CDR1 is KGHDR and CDR2 is SFDVKD in the germline V gene. CDR3 size: 18 residues. V lost 2 bases to trimming and J lost 0 bases; unmatched junction nucleotides: 11. Here the CDR3 DNA reads TGTGCCACCAGTGATTCGGACAGGGACCTCTTTAGCTCCTACGAGCAGTACTTC. Translation: CATSDSDRDLFSSYEQYF.

The count of this clonotype is one. The chain links TRBV4-2 to TRBJ2-7, with D possibly being TRBD1 (6 bases). Trimming cost V 1 base and J 5 bases, with 12 bases left between them. This CDR3 comprises 14 residues. From germline, CDR1 is LGHNA and CDR2 YNFKEQ. This chain's CDR3 is CASSQGSGANEQYF. The CDR3 bases are TGTGCCAGCAGCCAAGGGTCAGGGGCTAACGAGCAGTACTTC.

The chain couples TRBV5-6 to TRBJ1-4; tentatively, D is TRBD1 (6 bases). The CDR3 is made up of 15 amino acids. Trimming pared 5 bases from V and 7 bases from J, leaving 18 bases between. CDR1 and CDR2 from the germline V gene are SGHDT and YYEEEE. CDR3 sequence: CASSLTQGTGEKLFF. The CDR3 DNA sequence: TGTGCCAGCAGTTTGACCCAGGGGACCGGTGAAAAACTGTTTTTT. Together with reference TRBV5-6 and TRBJ1-4, the CDR3 gives the full variable domain: DAGVTQSPTHLIKTRGQQVTLRCSPKSGHDTVSWYQQALGQGPQFIFQYYEEEERQRGNFPDRFSGHQFPNYSSELNVNALLLGDSALYLCASSLTQGTGEKLFFGSGTQLSVL.

Comment on this clonotype: Because the CDR3's place on the DNA is in doubt, the DNA is left out and the CDR3 is given as listed by TCRdb. The genes are TRBV7-8 and TRBJ1-1; the listed D gene, TRBD1, was not tested against the DNA. Including both end residues, the CDR3 is 16 amino acids long. The germline CDR1 and CDR2 sequences are SGHVS and FQNEAQ. The CDR3 spells CASSFRGRGLNTEAFF.

The chain links TRBV4-2 to TRBJ2-2; D possibly corresponds to TRBD2 (5 bases). Germline loops: CDR1 LGHNA, CDR2 YNFKEQ. The CDR3 consists of 15 residues. The V end was cut by 0 bases, the J end by 3 bases, with 8 bases between. The CDR3 loop is CASSQEQRHTGELFF. CDR3 DNA sequence: TGTGCCAGCAGCCAAGAACAGCGGCACACCGGGGAGCTGTTTTTT.

The rearrangement uses TRBV7-2 and TRBJ2-5, with 10 bases fitting TRBD2. Judging by the DNA end, TRBJ2-1 fits better; the J call may be wrong. In germline, CDR1 is SGHTA, CDR2 FQGNSA. CDR3 size: 16 residues. The CDR3 reads CASSGPGLASYNEQFF. The CDR3 coding sequence is TGTGCCAGCAGCGGCCCGGGACTAGCGTCCTACAATGAGCAGTTCTTC.

This clonotype was observed a single time. The rearrangement links TRBV29-1 to TRBJ1-1; unclear D gene. CDR3 length equals 12 residues. V lost 6 bases, J lost 6 bases, and 14 bases lay in between. Germline lookup yields CDR1 SQVTM and CDR2 ANQGSEA. CDR3 region: CSVAVENPEAFF. DNA for the CDR3: TGCAGCGTCGCCGTGGAAAACCCTGAAGCTTTCTTT.

Points on this clonotype: One end of the junction does not line up with germline, which may come from a read error. V usage is TRBV10-3 and J usage is TRBJ1-5; 9 nucleotides agree with TRBD1. Germline lookup yields CDR1 ENHRY and CDR2 SYGVKD. There are 17 residues in the CDR3. The CDR3 coding sequence is TGTGCCAGCAGTGCGACAGGGGGAGTATATAGCAATCAGCCCCAGCATTTT. It encodes CASSATGGVYSNQPQHF.